These 2 T cell receptor beta chains came from one sample sequenced in a study of blood T cell repertoires in COVID-19. The assay was immunoSEQ multiplex PCR, and TCRdb's table has in-frame clones only and misses some. Of fewer than 60,000 clones listed, over 75% are singletons. The sequenced material came from peripheral blood. Every receptor here comes from a man at least 80 years old with COVID-19, enrolled during active disease.

The genes are TRBV29-1 and TRBJ1-1; TRBD1 aligns across 8 bases. The CDR3 is 13 amino acids. The V gene's germline CDR1 is SQVTM and CDR2 ANQGSEA. After removal of 6 bases from V and 10 bases from J, the junction contained 13 bases not matched to a gene. The CDR3 here is CSVATGALGGAFF. The CDR3 region has the DNA TGCAGCGTGGCGACAGGGGCCCTTGGGGGAGCTTTCTTT.

The CDR3: CSVGQGVLNEQFF. CDR3 DNA: TGCAGCGTTGGACAGGGGGTTTTAAATGAGCAGTTCTTC. The chain couples TRBV29-1 to TRBJ2-1; 9 nucleotides match TRBD1. CDR3 size: 13 residues. Germline lookup yields CDR1 SQVTM and CDR2 ANQGSEA. Losses at the gene ends were 4 bases for V and 7 bases for J; bases not matched to a gene: 5.